This TCR beta chain originates from a study of regulatory T cells in long-lasting Graves disease. Across the study: Less than 3 months of antithyroid drugs had been taken by newly diagnosed Graves' patients. Study observations and caveats: TCR diversity was lower in persistent Graves' patients than in newly diagnosed ones.

Libraries of TCR beta came from iRepertoire HTBI primers plus Arm-PCR of CDR3 regions. In the authors' workflow: The samples included roughly 61 TRBV and more than 12 TRBJ segments. TCRdb re-called the multiplex PCR reads through MiXCR, storing one row per CDR3 protein. TCRdb's processing, not the authors', yielded these V and J calls. The sample comprises 440,000 or so distinct CDR3 sequences, 16% of which are singletons, and 9.5% to 12% rests with the top ten. This clonotype has a count of ten or more. The target antigen is unknown. Stated time point: newly diagnosed GD, antithyroid drugs for less than 3 months. Scientists built the TCR library using RNA that was extracted from PBMCs. Germline CDR1 is MDHEN and CDR2 is SYDVKM. The trim removed 5 bases at V and 2 bases at J, leaving 3 bases unmatched. The CDR3 runs to 14 residues. This sample was shared with a second study, whose subject was T cells in Graves' hyperthyroidism and ophthalmopathy. This second report adds: Most thyroid-expanded clonotypes above 0.001 were also found in blood.

The sample in question was peripheral blood mononuclear cells (PBMCs), obtained at new diagnosis, from a patient treated with antithyroid drugs. The receptor was isolated from a woman aged 25 to 39 with Graves disease. The chain joins TRBV28 to TRBJ2-7; 10 bases align to TRBD1. CDR3 loop: CASSGTGDTYEQYF. CDR3 in DNA: TGTGCCAGCAGTGGGACAGGGGACACCTACGAGCAGTACTTC.